The 9 T cell receptor beta chains listed next were all sequenced from one sample in a study of shared T cell receptors in the human thymus. TCRdb keeps only in-frame clones here, not all; method: immunoSEQ multiplex PCR. The sample includes hundreds of thousands of clones, around 87% seen only once; the top ten take just under 0.0095%. The same data also contributed to another study, on human thymus T cells.

The sample was thymocytes. Receptor source: a boy in the first two years of life with a congenital heart defect.

This clone was seen a single time. The chain has TRBV9 and TRBJ2-1; TRBD1 matches 10 bases. The CDR3 totals 17 residues. Losses at the gene ends were 4 bases for V and 8 bases for J; bases not matched to a gene: 15. Germline V gene data show CDR1 as SGDLS and CDR2 as YYNGEE. The DNA of the CDR3 is TGTGCCAGCAGCTCCGGGACAGGGGCCCTCCCTTGGGATGAGCAGTTCTTC. Translation gives CASSSGTGALPWDEQFF.

The sample holds a few counts of this clone. In DNA, the CDR3 is TGTGCCAGCAGTGACGCACAGGGCCGGGGCTACACCTTC. It codes for CASSDAQGRGYTF. The chain recombines TRBV6-4 with TRBJ1-2, with D perhaps matching TRBD1 (6 bases). Germline V gene data show CDR1 as MRHNA and CDR2 as SNTAGT. V dropped 2 bases and J dropped 8 bases, with 12 bases sitting between them. The CDR3 extends over 13 amino acids.

The rearrangement links TRBV19 to TRBJ1-6; no clear D gene. The CDR3 has 13 amino acids. Trimming left V 7 bases short and J 10 bases short, with 14 bases between. CDR1 is LNHDA and CDR2 is SQIVND in the germline V gene (reference sequence). DNA for the CDR3: TGTGCCAGTACCAAGGACTCCTACTCACCCCTCCACTTT. It encodes CASTKDSYSPLHF.

The rearrangement uses TRBV28 and TRBJ2-5, with a possible D match to TRBD2 (5 bases). Trimming removed 4 bases at V and 2 bases at J, with 23 bases between. CDR1 MDHEN and CDR2 SYDVKM come from the germline V gene. The CDR3 covers 18 residues. This CDR3 is CASSSTHPTRPKQETQYF. As DNA, the CDR3 is TGTGCCAGCAGTTCTACCCACCCTACTAGACCTAAGCAAGAGACCCAGTACTTC.

This clone occurred a few times. CDR3 sequence (DNA): TGTGCCAGCAGCTCCCAGGCAGGGTTTGCCCCTGGAAACACCATATATTTT. Encoded protein: CASSSQAGFAPGNTIYF. The J gene is TRBJ1-3, the V gene TRBV7-2; a possible D gene is TRBD1 (5 bases). This CDR3 is built from 17 residues. With 4 bases removed from V and 2 bases from J, the gap between germline ends came to 18 bases. The germline gives CDR1 SGHTA, CDR2 FQGNSA.

J is TRBJ2-4 and V is TRBV4-3; 8 positions agree with TRBD1. The junction had 7 bases not matched to a gene; V was cut back by 2 bases and J by 1 base. The V gene's germline CDR1 is LGHNA and CDR2 YSLEER. This CDR3 spans 17 amino acids. In nucleotides, the CDR3 is TGCGCCAGCAGCCAATTGGACAGGGTGGGGGCCAAAAACATTCAGTACTTC. Its protein is CASSQLDRVGAKNIQYF.

This clone was detected only a few times. CDR3 bases: TGTGCCAGCAGTGATGTACAGTCCTCCTACGAGCAGTACTTC. Amino acid sequence: CASSDVQSSYEQYF. V gene TRBV2 combines with J gene TRBJ2-7, with no clear D. Germline values: CDR1 SNHLY, CDR2 FYNNEI. Trimming took 3 bases from V and 0 from J, leaving 9 bases between them. This CDR3 comprises 14 residues.

On this clone: The identical CDR3 is also encoded by other nucleotide sequences in the sample. This chain joins TRBV19 and TRBJ2-3; D is perhaps TRBD2 (6 bases). In germline, CDR1 is LNHDA, CDR2 SQIVND (reference sequence). The V end lost 2 bases, the J end lost 1 base, and 10 bases lay between the germline ends. The CDR3 loop spans 15 amino acids. CDR3 in amino acids: CASSISGSGTDTQYF. The CDR3 nucleotides read TGTGCCAGTAGTATAAGCGGGTCAGGCACAGATACGCAGTATTTT.

This rearrangement joins TRBV6-6 to TRBJ2-3, with 8 nucleotides matching TRBD2. The length of the CDR3 is 12 residues. J gave up 6 bases and V 10 bases, and 6 bases lay outside the gene matches. Germline loops: CDR1 MNHNY, CDR2 SVGAGI (reference sequence). DNA for the CDR3: TGTGCCACCACGGGGGGGCTTGATACGCAGTATTTT. Its translation: CATTGGLDTQYF.